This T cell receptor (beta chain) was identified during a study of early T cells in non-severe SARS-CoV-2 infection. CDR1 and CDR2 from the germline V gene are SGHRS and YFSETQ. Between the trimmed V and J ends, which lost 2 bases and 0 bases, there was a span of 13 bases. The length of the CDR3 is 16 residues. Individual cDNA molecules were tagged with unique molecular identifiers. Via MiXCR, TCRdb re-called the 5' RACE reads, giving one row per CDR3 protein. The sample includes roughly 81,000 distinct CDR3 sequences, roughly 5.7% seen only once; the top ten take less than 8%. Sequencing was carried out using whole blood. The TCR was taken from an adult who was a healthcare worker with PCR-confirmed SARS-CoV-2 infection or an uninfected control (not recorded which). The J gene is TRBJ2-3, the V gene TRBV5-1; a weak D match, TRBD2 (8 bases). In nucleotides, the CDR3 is TGCGCCAGCAGCTTACGGGAGGGGGCTAGCACAGATACGCAGTATTTT. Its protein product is CASSLREGASTDTQYF.